This T cell receptor (beta chain) was observed in a study of metastatic and nonmetastatic thyroid tumors (dated by TCRdb to about 2020). Regarding the study in general: Repertoires from peripheral blood and from tumor or nodule tissue samples of malignant and benign thyroid patients were compared.

This clone occurred a few times. It has no known antigen specificity. An end of the junction differs from the germline gene, which may be a read error. The full study reports these points: In both blood and tumor samples, TCR beta diversity was reported to be significantly higher in malignant tumors than in benign nodules.

The CDR3 sequence holds 15 residues, the cysteine and phenylalanine included. Only the CDR3 portion is preserved as DNA: 45 bases, with reading frame beginning at the first base. The germline V gene gives CDR1 as MNHNS and CDR2 as SASEGT. Libraries were made using PCR. The instrument was an Illumina HiSeq 4000. High-throughput sequencing was used to profile the TCR beta-chain CDR3 region of every patient. For the original study's pipeline: The researchers built a classifier to tell apart papillary thyroid cancer patients with distant metastasis, based on CDR3 differences among clinicopathological groups. The Shannon index was used to assess repertoire diversity, and the Morisita-Horn index was used to assess tumor-blood repertoire similarity. The raw public reads went through TCRdb reprocessing: fastp at Q25, MiXCR clone calling, in-frame beta chains kept. These V and J calls are TCRdb output, not the study's own analysis. The sample yields 10,000 to 15,000 clones; over 25% were counted once. The ten top clones hold approximately 14% of the sample.

No patient had received any treatment before thyroid surgery. Using T-cell receptor beta sequencing, the study looked back at clinical samples from patients collected from the early 2010s to the late 2010s. This TCR came from a male donor with papillary thyroid cancer or a benign thyroid nodule (not recorded which). Some clones in this sample may be carry-over from other donors' samples. In this chain, TRBV6-1 is recombined with TRBJ2-2; TRBD2 aligns with 10 central bases. What was sequenced was tumor tissue. CDR3 protein: CASRGLAASTGDLFF. The DNA sequence reads TGTGCCAGCAGAGGACTAGCGGCCTCCACCGGGGACCTGTTTTTT.